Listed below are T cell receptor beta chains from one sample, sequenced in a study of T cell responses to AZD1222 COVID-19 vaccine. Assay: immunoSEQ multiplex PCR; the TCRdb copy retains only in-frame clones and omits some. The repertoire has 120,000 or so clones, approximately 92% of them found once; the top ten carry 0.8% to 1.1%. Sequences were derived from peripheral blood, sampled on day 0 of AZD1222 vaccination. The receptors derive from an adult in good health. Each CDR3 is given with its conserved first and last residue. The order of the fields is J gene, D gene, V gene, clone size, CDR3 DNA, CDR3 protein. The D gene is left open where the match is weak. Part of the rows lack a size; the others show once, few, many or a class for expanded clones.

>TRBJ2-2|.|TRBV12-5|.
TGTGCTAGTGGTTATGGTACAGGGACCGGGGAGCTGTTTTTT
CASGYGTGTGELFF
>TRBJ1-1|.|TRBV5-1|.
TGCGCCAGCAGCTTGGATCAGGGATCTGAAGCTTTCTTT
CASSLDQGSEAFF
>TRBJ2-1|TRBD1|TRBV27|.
TGTGCCAGCAGTGAACAAATGACAGGGGATCCCTACAATGAGCAGTTCTTC
CASSEQMTGDPYNEQFF
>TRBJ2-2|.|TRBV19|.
TGTGCCAGTCGTCAGGGAGGGGGGTACACCGGGGAGCTGTTTTTT
CASRQGGGYTGELFF
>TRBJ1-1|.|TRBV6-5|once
TGTGCCAGCAGTTACGGGGTGATCCCGAACACTGAAGCTTTCTTT
CASSYGVIPNTEAFF
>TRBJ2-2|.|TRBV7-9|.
TGTGCCAGCAGCTCGATACGGGTCCTCACCGGGGAGCTGTTTTTT
CASSSIRVLTGELFF
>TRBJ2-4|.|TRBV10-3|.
TGTGCCATCGCGAGGACAGTACTAGCCAAAAACATTCAGTACTTC
CAIARTVLAKNIQYF
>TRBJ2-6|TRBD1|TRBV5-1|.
TGCGCCAGTAAGGTGGACAGGGGTTTCTCTGGGGCCAACGTCCTGACTTTC
CASKVDRGFSGANVLTF
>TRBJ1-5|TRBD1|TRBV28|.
TGTGCCAGCAGCCGCAGACAGGGGGGTCAGCCCCAGCATTTT
CASSRRQGGQPQHF
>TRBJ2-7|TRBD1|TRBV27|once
TGTGCCAGCAGTCTGACAGGGAACGAGCAGTACTTC
CASSLTGNEQYF
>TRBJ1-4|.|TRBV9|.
TGTGCCAGCAGCTCCTCCCGGGGGCAAACTAATGAAAAACTGTTTTTT
CASSSSRGQTNEKLFF
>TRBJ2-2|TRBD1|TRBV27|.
TGTGCCAGCAGGACGGGACAGACGAACACCGGGGAGCTGTTTTTT
CASRTGQTNTGELFF
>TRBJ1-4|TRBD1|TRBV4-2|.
TGTGCCAGCCAGACAGGGGTGGACGAAAAACTGTTTTTT
CASQTGVDEKLFF